These 21 T cell receptor beta chains originate from one sample sequenced in a study of beta chain features in type 1 diabetes. The entirety of the isolated RNA underwent reverse transcription, so expressed TCRB transcripts were sequenced. The table came from immunoSEQ multiplex PCR; TCRdb's copy has only in-frame clones and leaves some out. Of 35,000 to 50,000 clones detected, roughly 50% appear once; the ten largest clones hold 0.25% to 0.3%. The sequenced sample consisted of stem cell memory CD4+ T cells from blood. The receptor source for this set is a woman aged 25 to 39 in good health.

This chain uses TRBV7-2 with TRBJ2-3; maybe TRBD1 (6 bases). V was trimmed by 0 bases and J by 10 bases, leaving 32 bases between them. CDR1 and CDR2 from the germline V gene are SGHTA and FQGNSA. The CDR3 is made up of 20 amino acids. The CDR3 loop is CASSLALGRDKREALRAQYF. The CDR3 DNA follows: TGTGCCAGCAGCTTAGCGTTGGGCAGGGACAAGCGCGAGGCGTTGAGGGCGCAGTATTTT.

On this clone itself: An end of the junction does not agree with germline; a read error may underlie this. The rearrangement uses TRBV29-1 and TRBJ1-1; D remains ambiguous. The CDR3 totals 10 residues. CDR1 is SQVTM, CDR2 ANQGSEA, per germline. DNA for the CDR3: TGTGTAGCTTCGAACACTGAAGCTTTCTTT. Translating gives CVASNTEAFF.

This clone was found a few times. The J gene is TRBJ2-3, the V gene TRBV7-2, with D hard to call. Germline lookup yields CDR1 SGHTA and CDR2 FQGNSA. The CDR3 is made up of 14 amino acids. V was shortened by 5 bases and J by 1 base, with 10 bases between the two germline ends. The CDR3, as DNA: TGTGCCAGCAGCCCTATCCCTGGCACAGATACGCAGTATTTT. Residues: CASSPIPGTDTQYF. Together with reference TRBV7-2 and TRBJ2-3, the CDR3 gives the full variable domain: GAGVSQSPSNKVTEKGKDVELRCDPISGHTALYWYRQSLGQGLEFLIYFQGNSAPDKSGLPSDRFSAERTGGSVSTLTIQRTQQEDSAVYLCASSPIPGTDTQYFGPGTRLTVL.

The chain has TRBV18 and TRBJ1-4; TRBD1 aligns across 9 bases. Germline lookup yields CDR1 KGHSH and CDR2 LQKENI. The V gene end was trimmed by 0 bases and the J gene end by 10 bases; junction bases not matched to a gene: 9. This CDR3 contains 16 residues. The CDR3 reads CASSPPGTGQGGKLFF. DNA of the CDR3: TGTGCCAGCTCACCACCAGGGACGGGACAGGGCGGAAAACTGTTTTTT.

The chain uses TRBV6-1 and TRBJ2-7, with D possibly being TRBD2 (6 bases). V was cut by 8 bases and J by 4 bases, with 15 bases left in between. Germline V gene data show CDR1 as MNHNS and CDR2 as SASEGT. This CDR3 has 13 amino acids. The CDR3 DNA reads TGTGCCAGCGGGGTCGGGAGTTGGTACGAGCAGTACTTC. Translating it yields CASGVGSWYEQYF.

This clone was detected a few times. The rearrangement uses TRBV6-5 and TRBJ2-2; no definite D call. Trimming pared 2 bases from V and 6 bases from J, leaving 7 bases between. Germline lookup yields CDR1 MNHEY and CDR2 SVGAGI. The CDR3 has 13 amino acids. CDR3 nucleotide sequence: TGTGCCAGCAGTTACCAGATTCCCGGGGAGCTGTTTTTT. Protein sequence: CASSYQIPGELFF.

This clone was counted once. J is TRBJ1-5 and V is TRBV6-5, with D unclear. The germline V gene has CDR1 MNHEY and CDR2 SVGAGI. V dropped 0 bases and J dropped 3 bases, with 9 bases sitting between them. The CDR3 extends over 15 amino acids. The CDR3 reads CASSYSIQDNQPQHF. CDR3 bases: TGTGCCAGCAGTTACTCGATCCAGGACAATCAGCCCCAGCATTTT.

The chain combines TRBV7-9 with TRBJ2-7; tentatively, D is TRBD1 (6 bases). Trimming stripped 4 bases from V and 8 bases from J, with 15 bases between. This CDR3 contains 13 residues. From germline, CDR1 is SEHNR and CDR2 FQNEAQ (reference sequence). The CDR3 region is CASSYRQDSQQYF. The CDR3 region has the DNA TGTGCCAGCAGCTACAGACAGGACTCGCAGCAGTACTTC. Full variable domain (rest looked up from reference TRBV7-9 and TRBJ2-7): DTGVSQNPRHKITKRGQNVTFRCDPISEHNRLYWYRQTLGQGPEFLTYFQNEAQLEKSRLLSDRFSAERPKGSFSTLEIQRTEQGDSAMYLCASSYRQDSQQYFGPGTRLTVT.

The chain recombines TRBV7-9 with TRBJ1-2; TRBD1 matches at 7 bases. CDR3 size: 14 residues. Trimming took 1 base from V and 3 from J; bases not matched to a gene: 2. Germline V gives CDR1 SEHNR, CDR2 FQNEAQ (reference sequence). The CDR3, as DNA: TGTGCCAGCAGCTTAGTGGGACAGTACTATGGCTACACCTTC. This gives the protein CASSLVGQYYGYTF.

This clone was recorded a few times. The genes are TRBV18 and TRBJ2-6, with D tentatively TRBD2 (6 bases). Germline V gene lookup returns CDR1 KGHSH and CDR2 LQKENI. The CDR3 sequence is 14 residues long. V dropped 6 bases and J dropped 1 base, with 7 bases sitting between them. The DNA for the CDR3 is TGTGCCAGCTCCCGGGAGTCTGGGGCCAACGTCCTGACTTTC. It specifies CASSRESGANVLTF.

This chain links TRBV28 with TRBJ2-5; no definite D call. The end of the DNA is better explained by TRBJ2-7, so the J call may be wrong. This CDR3 region has 12 residues. CDR1 is MDHEN, CDR2 SYDVKM, per germline. The DNA of the CDR3 is TGTGCCAGCAGTCCCGTCCGATTCGAGCAGTACTTC. This translates into CASSPVRFEQYF.

The chain is built from TRBV7-8 and TRBJ2-5, with 9 nucleotides matching TRBD1. The trim removed 5 bases at V and 1 base at J, leaving 8 bases unmatched. The germline CDR1 and CDR2 sequences are SGHVS and FQNEAQ. The CDR3 contains 16 residues. CDR3: CASSAGTGTSQETQYF. The DNA for the CDR3 is TGTGCCAGCAGCGCAGGGACAGGGACTTCCCAAGAGACCCAGTACTTC.

Only a few counts were recorded for this clone. The genes are TRBV7-2 and TRBJ1-5; 10 bases map to TRBD1. This CDR3 spans 17 amino acids. Germline CDR1 reads SGHTA; CDR2 reads FQGNSA. The ends lost 5 bases at V and 4 bases at J; junction bases unmatched: 11. The CDR3: CASSLSSGTGANQPQHF. CDR3 DNA sequence: TGTGCCAGCAGCCTCTCCTCCGGGACAGGGGCAAATCAGCCCCAGCATTTT.

The V and J genes are TRBV9 and TRBJ2-1; 11 bases are a match to TRBD2. Trimming cost V 3 bases and J 1 base; bases outside gene matches: 6. CDR3 length: 17 residues. Germline CDR1 and CDR2: SGDLS and YYNGEE. The CDR3 sequence is CASSAGTSGNSYNEQFF. The CDR3 nucleotides read TGTGCCAGCAGCGCAGGGACTAGCGGCAATTCCTACAATGAGCAGTTCTTC.

V is TRBV6-1 and J is TRBJ2-7, with D tentatively TRBD1 (5 bases). CDR3 length: 16 amino acids. V was pared by 4 bases and J by 4 bases, with 20 bases between. CDR1 is MNHNS and CDR2 is SASEGT in the germline V gene. The CDR3 region is CASSGGIQADPYEQYF. The DNA of the CDR3 is TGTGCCAGCAGTGGAGGAATACAGGCGGACCCTTACGAGCAGTACTTC.

The chain employs TRBV14 and TRBJ2-1; 7 bases are shared with TRBD1. Trimming took 3 bases from V and 5 from J; bases not matched to a gene: 4. Germline V gene sequence: CDR1 SGHDN, CDR2 FVKESK. The length of the CDR3 is 14 residues. The CDR3 region is CASSQLTGDNEQFF. DNA of the CDR3: TGTGCCAGCAGCCAGCTTACAGGGGACAATGAGCAGTTCTTC.

This clone has only a few counts. In DNA, the CDR3 is TGTGCCAGTAGGCCGGGTCGAACAGATACGCAGTATTTT. Translated: CASRPGRTDTQYF. The V call is TRBV19, the J call TRBJ2-3; D call uncertain. Germline values: CDR1 LNHDA, CDR2 SQIVND (reference sequence). The CDR3 sequence is 13 residues long. The V and J ends lost 6 bases and 3 bases respectively, with 10 bases between them.

This rearrangement joins TRBV11-2 to TRBJ1-2; a weak D match, TRBD1 (6 bases). Trimming left V 4 bases short and J 5 bases short, with 8 bases between. The CDR3 spans 12 residues. The germline V gene encodes CDR1 SGHAT and CDR2 FQNNGV. Written as DNA, the CDR3 is TGTGCCAGCAGCTCCGGACAGTATGGCTACACCTTC. Encoded protein: CASSSGQYGYTF.

The table lists this clone with a few counts. CDR3 coding DNA: TGTGCCAGCTCATTCGGACTTGACTACGAGCAGTACTTC. Its protein product is CASSFGLDYEQYF. The chain is built from TRBV18 and TRBJ2-7; possible D gene TRBD2, 5 bases. Trimming removed 5 bases from V and 3 bases from J, with 11 bases in between. Germline CDR1 reads KGHSH; CDR2 reads LQKENI. CDR3 length equals 13 residues.

A word on this clone: Its ends do not fully match the called genes, so a read error is possible. V is TRBV7-3 and J is TRBJ2-1; 13 positions agree with TRBD2. CDR3 length: 13 residues. Germline loops: CDR1 SGHTA, CDR2 FQGTGA. The CDR3 region is CASSGGLAGALVF. The CDR3, as DNA: TGTGCCAGCAGCGGCGGACTAGCGGGAGCTCTGGTCTTC.

The CDR3 reads CAISEIFAGGPGDTQYF. In DNA form, the CDR3 reads TGTGCCATCAGTGAGATATTTGCGGGAGGGCCTGGAGATACGCAGTATTTT. V usage is TRBV10-3 and J usage is TRBJ2-3, with 9 bases matching TRBD2. The length of the CDR3 is 17 residues. The V gene's germline CDR1 is ENHRY and CDR2 SYGVKD. After removal of 2 bases from V and 5 bases from J, the junction contained 11 bases not matched to a gene.